This T cell receptor (beta chain) is drawn from a study of early T cells in non-severe SARS-CoV-2 infection. Study-wide context: Sequencing of unsorted whole blood was done on bulk RNA, leaving chains unpaired. Study-wide points: Using VDJdb, the matching emphasized anti-spike CD8 responses while missing private and CD4 specificities.

Trimming removed 6 bases at V and 0 bases at J, with 11 bases between. The CDR3 runs 15 residues. A note on this clonotype: What it recognizes is unknown.

Unique molecular identifiers were attached to individual cDNA molecules. One entry per CDR3 protein, called by TCRdb with MiXCR from the 5' RACE reads. The sample includes tens of thousands of distinct CDR3 sequences, roughly 21% of them seen just once. Sequencing used whole blood, obtained at baseline. The sequence came from an adult who was a healthcare worker with PCR-confirmed SARS-CoV-2 infection or an uninfected control (not recorded which). The chain uses TRBV12-3 or TRBV12-4 and TRBJ1-4; D is possibly TRBD1 (5 bases). CDR3 bases: TGTGCCAGCAGCAGAGGGGCTGCAACTAATGAAAAACTGTTTTTT. Residues: CASSRGAATNEKLFF.